This TCR beta chain was recorded in a study of blood T cell repertoires in COVID-19. The wider study: Samples representing acute and convalescent COVID-19 were sourced from the United States, Italy and Spain. PBMCs, B-cell-depleted T cells, or T cells were the source of the cDNA or gDNA that made up the material.

The authors' processing: Reference gene primer amplification in the assay estimated nucleated cell counts. TCRdb's copy holds only in-frame clones and misses some; the assay was immunoSEQ multiplex PCR. The D gene and trimming were derived from the DNA, and the V and J assignments and clone size from that table. The data show 400,000 or so clones, with about 89% seen just once and around 1.5% held by the top ten. The Seattle patients, enrolled during active infection, were followed longitudinally. This CDR3 contains 15 residues. Germline CDR1 MDHEN, CDR2 SYDVKM. V lost 6 bases and J lost 0, with 15 bases in between.

The TCR was taken from a woman aged 40 to 50 with COVID-19, enrolled during active disease. Specimen: peripheral blood. The V and J genes are TRBV28 and TRBJ2-7; no clear D gene. The CDR3 is CASSRPLAVSYEQYF. The CDR3 bases are TGTGCCAGCAGCCGACCCTTGGCGGTCTCCTACGAGCAGTACTTC.